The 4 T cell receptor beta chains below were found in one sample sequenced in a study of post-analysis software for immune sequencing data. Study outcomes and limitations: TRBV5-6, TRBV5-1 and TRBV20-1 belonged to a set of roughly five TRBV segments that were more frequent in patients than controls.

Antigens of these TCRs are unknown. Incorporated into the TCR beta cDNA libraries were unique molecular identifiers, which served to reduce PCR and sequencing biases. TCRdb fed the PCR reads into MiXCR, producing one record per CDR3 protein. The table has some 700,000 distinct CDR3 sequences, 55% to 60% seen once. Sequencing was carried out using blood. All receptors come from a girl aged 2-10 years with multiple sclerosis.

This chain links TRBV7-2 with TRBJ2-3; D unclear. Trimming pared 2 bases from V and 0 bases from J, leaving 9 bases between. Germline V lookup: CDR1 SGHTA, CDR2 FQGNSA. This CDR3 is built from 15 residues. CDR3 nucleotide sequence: TGTGCCAGCAGCTTACGCTCCTCTAGCACAGATACGCAGTATTTT. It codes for CASSLRSSSTDTQYF.

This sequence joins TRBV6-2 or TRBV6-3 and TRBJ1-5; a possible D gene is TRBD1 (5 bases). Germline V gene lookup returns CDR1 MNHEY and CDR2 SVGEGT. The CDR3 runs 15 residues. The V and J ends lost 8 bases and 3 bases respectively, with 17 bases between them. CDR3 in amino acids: CASRPQDGLNQPQHF. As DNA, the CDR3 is TGTGCCAGCCGTCCACAGGACGGACTCAATCAGCCCCAGCATTTT.

The CDR3 protein is CASSHMTSGAGYF. The CDR3 nucleotides read TGTGCCAGCAGCCACATGACTAGCGGGGCCGGGTACTTC. The V call is TRBV3-1, the J call TRBJ2-5, with 11 bases that match TRBD2. This CDR3 contains 13 residues. In germline, CDR1 is LGHDT, CDR2 YNNKEL (reference sequence). Trimming removed 3 bases from V and 13 bases from J; junction bases left unmatched: 7.

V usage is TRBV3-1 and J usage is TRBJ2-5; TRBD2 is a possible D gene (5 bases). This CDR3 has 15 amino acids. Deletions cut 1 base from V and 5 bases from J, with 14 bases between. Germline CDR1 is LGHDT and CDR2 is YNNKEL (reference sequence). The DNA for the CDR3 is TGTGCCAGCAGCCAAGGGGCCGGGATTTTGGAGACCCAGTACTTC. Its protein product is CASSQGAGILETQYF.